This T cell receptor beta chain was sequenced in a study of blood T cell repertoires in COVID-19. About the study: Samples taken during acute and convalescent COVID-19 were collected in the United States, Italy and Spain. Sample material is recorded as cDNA or gDNA derived from T cells, B-cell-depleted T cells, or PBMCs.

In the authors' methods: Amplification of reference gene primers provided the estimated nucleated cell counts. Method: immunoSEQ multiplex PCR; TCRdb's copy keeps in-frame clones and lacks some. The V and J calls and clone size are taken from that table; D and trimming were inferred from the DNA. The sample records 180,000 or so clones, around 80% being singletons. This CDR3 comprises 14 residues. Germline-derived CDR1 and CDR2 are SEHNR and FQNEAQ (reference sequence). V lost 5 bases, J lost 3 bases, and 10 bases lay in between. This TCR was recovered from an elderly woman with active or convalescent COVID-19. The rearrangement uses TRBV7-9 and TRBJ1-4; tentative D call: TRBD1 (6 bases). Sequences were obtained from peripheral blood. The DNA for the CDR3 is TGTGCCAGCAGCCCCGACAGGCCTAATGAAAAACTGTTTTTT. Translated, it gives CASSPDRPNEKLFF. The full variable domain, completed using reference TRBV7-9 and TRBJ1-4, is DTGVSQNPRHKITKRGQNVTFRCDPISEHNRLYWYRQTLGQGPEFLTYFQNEAQLEKSRLLSDRFSAERPKGSFSTLEIQRTEQGDSAMYLCASSPDRPNEKLFFGSGTQLSVL.